This entry concerns a single TCR beta chain. Its cognate antigen is unknown. One base separates it from a far larger clone, so it is likely a read error. The data are from a study of shared clonotypes between healthy human individuals. Findings of the study overall: Among donors, clonotype sharing was expected to be affected by sequencing depth.

The V segment lost 6 bases and the J segment 3 bases; nucleotides outside the gene matches: 6. Germline V gene data show CDR1 as MDHEN and CDR2 as SYDVKM. CDR3 length: 14 amino acids. Each subset's genomic DNA was split evenly across several immunoSEQ plates. TCRdb's table, derived via immunoSEQ multiplex PCR, lists solely in-frame clones and lacks some. The sample contains roughly 96,000 clones, less than 60% of which appear only once. Adults of Caucasian background living in Nashville, Tennessee made up all donors. The TCR comes from a woman aged 40 to 50 in good health. Some clones in this sample may be carry-over from other donors' samples. Sequenced: PBMCs. The genes are TRBV28 and TRBJ2-3; 7 nucleotides match TRBD1. For the CDR3, the DNA is TGTGCCAGCAGGGCCGGGACAGATACAGATACGCAGTATTTT. This gives the protein CASRAGTDTDTQYF.